The T cell receptor beta chain described here comes from a study of cytomegalovirus exposure and HLA in healthy donors. On the study more broadly: The same platform was used for the 110 or so validation repertoires as for the approximately 670 first-cohort repertoires, as reported in a later analysis. Study-wide findings and caveats: The listing of 150 to 200 TCR beta chains classed them as cytomegalovirus-associated.

With respect to this clone: Antigen unknown.

V gave up 5 bases and J gave up 3 bases; unmatched junction bases: 6. The germline CDR1 and CDR2 sequences are MNHEY and SMNVEV (reference sequence). This CDR3 spans 14 amino acids. Measured with immunoSEQ multiplex PCR; TCRdb has only the in-frame clones, and not every one. This sample yields 100,000 to 150,000 clones, of which 90% to 96% are seen a single time; about 1.7% belongs to the top ten. The sequencing sample was made of PBMCs. The rearrangement links TRBV27 to TRBJ2-7, with TRBD1 matching over 8 bases. The receptor was derived from a man aged 18 to 30 in good health and CMV-seronegative. The DNA for the CDR3 is TGTGCCAGCAGTGAGACAGGGGTCGGCTACGAGCAGTACTTC. Its translation: CASSETGVGYEQYF.